This T cell receptor (beta chain) was retrieved from a study of cytomegalovirus exposure and HLA in healthy donors (dated by TCRdb to the late 2010s). Broadly, across the study: An earlier analysis of approximately 600 of the donors reported approximately 270 Gb of sequence data and around 110 million unique TCR beta sequences from approximately 180 million T cells. An early release that covered about 640 HLA-typed donors contained around 330 gigabases of sequencing data and tens of millions of unique TCR sequences. Among the approximately 430 genotyped donors, approximately 77% belonged to the genetic ancestry cluster associated with self-reported Caucasian donors. The study aimed to test whether signatures of past pathogen exposure could be identified by cataloging public T cell receptors. The T cell repertoires of under 750 subjects were profiled by immunosequencing and related to cytomegalovirus serostatus. Along with the 666-subject first cohort, a separate validation cohort of over a hundred different subjects was used. To predict cytomegalovirus infection status, the study combined high-throughput TCR immunosequencing, statistical association of individual TCRs with disease status, and machine learning. In a later analysis, previously published TCR beta repertoires from several hundred donors were re-analyzed and high-resolution HLA genotyping was added so that TCR occurrence patterns could be studied. Rather than using new phenotypic data, the later analysis identified candidate immune exposures from TCR beta sequences and from how often those sequences occurred across donors. An earlier analysis of 587 of the donors used high-throughput TCR beta sequencing to judge whether each TCR beta V gene segment behaved as functional or pseudogenic. Donor age, sex, ethnicity and CMV serostatus were compiled together with the repertoire data. A later genetic analysis used genome-wide SNP genotypes for about 60% of the roughly 700 donors, treating that subset as a discovery cohort. All discovery cohort repertoires had been generated on a single sequencing platform. Both class I and class II loci were covered by HLA typing, at four-digit resolution. Typing coverage differed by locus: A, B, C, DRB1 and DQB1 were typed in about 620-640 donors, DQA1 in 500 to 550, DPA1 in 600 to 610, and DPB1 in 472. Several DR-DQ haplotypes were treated as single units for association and clustering because of strong linkage in the cohort. On average, around 200,000 unique TCR beta nucleotide sequences were sequenced per donor among several hundred genotyped donors of the cohort, with 15% to 20% of those sequences being non-productive. Summary of the overall study and its limitations: The presence/absence analyses assumed that sequencing depth was roughly uniform across donors, and that assumption may not be true. An earlier analysis of approximately 540 of the donors showed that most TCR beta V segments appeared in productive rearrangements either about 87% or about 30% of the time, which broadly matched IMGT annotations. In a later genetic analysis, a missense DCLRE1C variant was associated with V-gene and J-gene trimming of TCR beta chains, and the association was replicated in an independent cohort. For the cohort, immune exposure information was limited to CMV serostatus. According to a later analysis, parvovirus B19, influenza, CMV and Epstein-Barr virus appeared linked to several top co-occurrence clusters. In a later analysis, most CMV-associated TCR beta chains were found to appear HLA-restricted, with HLA associations seemingly driven largely by CMV exposure. Across donors, most TCR sequences were observed very rarely, whereas some public TCRs were present in many individuals. A later analysis found that TCR association rates varied across HLA loci, with DRB1 alleles showing the most associated TCRs and HLA-C alleles the fewest. Three of the identified cytomegalovirus-associated TCR beta chains were confirmed in vitro to be specific for cytomegalovirus antigens. Because counts were too low, approximately 18 rarely observed V segments, including chromosome 9 orphons, were excluded from the earlier analysis of a few hundred of the donors. The study listed over 150 TCR beta chains as associated with cytomegalovirus. A later genetic analysis reported fewer N-insertions in productive TCRs among donors in an Asian-associated ancestry cluster than the roughly 700-donor mean. Correlated functional status among segregating V segments might be attributable to linkage disequilibrium, but an unknown experimental factor could not be ruled out. At a false discovery rate of 0.05, a later analysis linked about 16,000 TCR beta sequences to specific HLA alleles. The classifier was reported to diagnose cytomegalovirus status with high specificity and sensitivity in both the original cohort and the validation cohort. Because the 87-base-pair reads could not distinguish some IMGT-functional V segments, including TRBV6-2 and TRBV6-3, those segments were excluded. Because HLA typing was unavailable for some donors at each locus, only the typed subset was used in association tests. Only TCR beta chains were sequenced in this cohort, and the absence of alpha or paired-chain data limited detectable features. When HLA alleles, especially DR and DQ, strongly co-occurred, TCR associations were difficult to assign to individual alleles. A cluster of highly shared sequence variants was judged likely to be a technical artifact of the sequencing pipeline. The authors suggested that the approach could potentially be extended to other disease states and immunological phenotypes. A later analysis found that HLA-associated TCR beta chains were more clonally expanded and had lower generation probabilities than equally common non-associated chains. A further reported finding was that TCR beta sequences accurately predicted the HLA-A and HLA-B alleles for most subjects in the first cohort.

The cohort consisted of fewer than 700 healthy bone marrow donors. Cohort members were all nominally healthy when sampled, although unrecorded immune exposures were likely present. The donor tested CMV seronegative and was one of the 352 seronegative cohort members. Each donor provided a peripheral blood sample, and peripheral blood mononuclear cells were used for TCR beta sequencing. Genomic DNA was extracted from the blood cell samples with the Qiagen DNeasy Blood Extraction Kit. The CDR3 has 11 amino acids, counting the end cysteine and phenylalanine. Only the CDR3 DNA stays, 33 bases, in frame from base 1. From a lookup of the germline V gene (reference sequence), CDR1 and CDR2 are SEHNR and FQNEAQ. Relative to germline, V is 4 bases shorter and J is 15 bases shorter, with 10 bases between their ends. To prepare the library, the immunoSEQ multiplex PCR assay was applied. The multiplex PCR relied on a mix of 60 forward primers for TCR Vbeta segments and 13 reverse primers for TCR Jbeta segments. Amplification of the CDR3 region of rearranged TCR beta genes was performed with a multiplex PCR assay on genomic DNA. Amplified TCR beta libraries were sequenced as 87-base-pair reads on the Illumina HiSeq System. The study's processing was this. A later analysis counted about 80 million unique TCR beta chains across the 700 or so repertoires, and around 9.9 million of these chains were shared by at least two donors. To remove PCR and sequencing errors, raw reads were error-corrected and collapsed into unique sequences using a nearest-neighbor algorithm that merged closely related sequences. V, D and J gene segments were assigned by aligning CDR3 sequences to IMGT reference sequences. For a sequence to be retained, a match of at least six nucleotides to both a V gene segment and a J gene segment was required. Rearrangements were called productive when the CDR3 lacked stop codons and stayed in frame with V and J; all others were non-productive. CDR3 was defined by IMGT convention, running from the second conserved V-encoded cysteine to the conserved J-encoded phenylalanine. In an earlier analysis of 587 of the donors, sequences lacking an unambiguous match to a single V gene segment were excluded. An earlier analysis of a few hundred of the donors called V segments functional above 56.7% productive rearrangements and segregating when the between-donor standard deviation exceeded 5%. A statistical classification framework was built for diagnosing cytomegalovirus status from the catalog of TCR beta chain sequences. In a later analysis, V and J genes were assigned by comparing TCR nucleotide sequences against IMGT/GENE-DB human TR gene sequences. The TCRdist pipeline was used in a later analysis to assign CDR3 sequences and most-parsimonious VDJ recombination scenarios. In a later analysis, every TCR beta chain was defined by the combination of its CDR3 amino acid sequence and its V-gene family, and reads without a unique V-gene family were dropped. To address suspected cross-contamination and a sequencing artifact, a later analysis removed around 590 highly shared, low-generation-probability nucleotide sequences. In a later analysis, a clonal expansion index for each public chain was calculated from normalized within-repertoire ranks of inferred template counts. In a later analysis, generation probabilities were computed with a VDJ recombination model fitted to out-of-frame rearrangements, and the resulting probabilities were checked against IGoR. In a later analysis, hypergeometric tests were used to score TCR-TCR, TCR-HLA and TCR-CMV co-occurrence, with a repertoire-size bias correction applied to TCR pairs. To estimate false discovery rates, a later analysis permuted the HLA or CMV assignments 20 times. In a later analysis, co-occurring TCRs were grouped with DBSCAN, and TCRdist sequence similarity was added when clustering was performed within HLA-allele-positive subsets. Repertoires with fewer than 30,000 or more than 120,000 public chains, plus five repertoires with anomalous nucleotide sharing, were excluded from co-occurrence clustering. This immuneACCESS table, as held by TCRdb, lists in-frame sequences with V and J called but not all clones. Of the missing ones, under half trace to an unresolved V gene in checked studies; the others have no known cause. The V and J calls and the clone size are those of that table, but D and trimming were determined from the DNA. A total of some 160,000 clones appear in this sample, about 85% of them only once. The top ten constitute about 2.6% of the sample.

Worth noting for this clone: No antigen is known for it. The sample holds no much larger clone one base away, and base qualities are not on file.

This chain is built from TRBV7-9 and TRBJ1-6, with the D gene uncertain. The receptor comes from a boy younger than 10 in good health and CMV-seronegative. Sequencing was done on a sample of PBMCs. The nucleotides read TGTGCCAGCAGCTCTAAGTATGTCCTCCACTTT. This encodes CASSSKYVLHF.